This entry is about one TCR beta chain. The data stem from a study of CD8+ T cells in alopecia areata. On the study more broadly: The study gave treated patients oral tofacitinib at 5 to 10 mg twice daily.

Extracted from the samples, RNA was reverse transcribed into cDNA to serve as the sequencing template. Repertoires were generated with immunoSEQ multiplex PCR, while TCRdb's copy carries only in-frame clones and drops some. Altogether about 180,000 clones are present, approximately 56% being singletons, with the ten largest covering roughly 14%. The source was CD4+ T cells sorted from blood, collected at week 0. The TCR originated in a human donor with alopecia areata.

CDR3 sequence (DNA): TGTGCCAGCAGCGTAGGACAGGCCTCATATGGCTACACCTTC. As protein: CASSVGQASYGYTF. The rearrangement links TRBV9 to TRBJ1-2, with a weak D call TRBD1 (6 bases). Germline V gene data show CDR1 as SGDLS and CDR2 as YYNGEE. The CDR3 totals 14 residues. The V end lost 0 bases, the J end lost 5 bases, and 11 bases lay between the germline ends. Drawing the rest from reference TRBV9 and TRBJ1-2, the complete variable domain is DSGVTQTPKHLITATGQRVTLRCSPRSGDLSVYWYQQSLDQGLQFLIQYYNGEERAKGNILERFSAQQFPDLHSELNLSSLELGDSALYFCASSVGQASYGYTFGSGTRLTVV.